The clone carrying this T cell receptor beta chain was recorded once. In the original processing: By means of reference gene primer amplification, nucleated cell counts were estimated. Sequenced by immunoSEQ multiplex PCR; TCRdb stores in-frame clones only, minus some. The V and J calls and the clone size are those of that table, but D and trimming were determined from the DNA. Of around 160,000 clones listed, 85% are singletons. Germline V gene lookup returns CDR1 SGHRS and CDR2 YFSETQ. The CDR3 is 17 amino acids. V shed 3 bases and J 1 base; nucleotides not matched to a gene: 9. These data belong to a study of blood T cell repertoires in COVID-19.

The V call is TRBV5-1, the J call TRBJ2-3, with 9 bases that match TRBD2. The clonotype originates from a woman in her thirties or forties with active or convalescent COVID-19. Input material: peripheral blood. The CDR3 region has the DNA TGCGCCAGCAGCTCTGGGGTAGCGGGAGCGGGCACAGATACGCAGTATTTT. The encoded protein is CASSSGVAGAGTDTQYF. The entire variable domain, with the rest obtained from reference TRBV5-1 and TRBJ2-3, is as follows: KAGVTQTPRYLIKTRGQQVTLSCSPISGHRSVSWYQQTPGQGLQFLFEYFSETQRNKGNFPGRFSGRQFSNSRSEMNVSTLELGDSALYLCASSSGVAGAGTDTQYFGPGTRLTVL.